This T cell receptor (beta chain) was identified during a study of PD-1 blockade in mismatch repair-deficient tumors. Turning to the study itself: Enrolled about 2013-2017, patients had progressing, pretreated mismatch repair-deficient cancers of around twelve types. Study-level results: After pembrolizumab, tumor-resident clones rose rapidly, then generally contracted before radiologic responses.

PCR or immunohistochemistry showed mismatch repair deficiency in every enrolled patient. A few pembrolizumab responders had their TCRs sequenced. With respect to this clone: Its cognate antigen is unknown.

Assay: immunoSEQ multiplex PCR; the TCRdb copy retains only in-frame clones and omits some. The profile shows about 34,000 clones, more than 70% of them singletons. The TCR sequence derives from an adult with mismatch repair-deficient cancer. Sequenced material: PBMCs, taken approximately 6 weeks after starting pembrolizumab.

The CDR3 coding sequence is TGTGCCACGATACCGTCTAGCGGGAGGCACTCCTACAATGAGCAGTTCTTC. Its protein product is CATIPSSGRHSYNEQFF. This chain uses TRBV9 with TRBJ2-1; 11 nucleotides line up with TRBD2. The V gene end was trimmed by 9 bases and the J gene end by 0 bases; junction bases not matched to a gene: 11. CDR1 and CDR2 (germline): SGDLS, YYNGEE. The CDR3 is 17 residues long.